This T cell receptor beta chain emerged from a study of shared clonotypes between healthy human individuals. Genomic DNA (from each subset) was split evenly across several immunoSEQ plates. Loaded into unsorted PBMC replicate PCRs was 300 ng DNA, roughly 31,000 T cell genomes. In the original workflow: Junction-only sequences produced by ImmunoSEQ had no quality scores, so filtering differed. TCRdb's table, derived via immunoSEQ multiplex PCR, lists solely in-frame clones and lacks some. From that table come the V and J calls and clone size; the DNA was used to work out D and trimming. Of some 470,000 clones listed, around 78% are singletons. CDR1 and CDR2 from the germline V gene are LNHNV and YYDKDF (reference sequence). V was shortened by 0 bases and J by 2 bases, with 5 bases between the two germline ends. The CDR3 sequence is 14 residues long. It was some 84 million PBMCs that unsorted samples used for genomic DNA.

Material: PBMCs. The clonotype comes from a woman aged 40-49 years in good health. Some clones in this sample may be carry-over from other donors' samples. The chain joins TRBV15 to TRBJ2-1; D gene unclear. CDR3 in amino acids: CATSRDRAYNEQFF. The CDR3 region has the DNA TGTGCCACCAGCAGAGATCGAGCCTACAATGAGCAGTTCTTC.